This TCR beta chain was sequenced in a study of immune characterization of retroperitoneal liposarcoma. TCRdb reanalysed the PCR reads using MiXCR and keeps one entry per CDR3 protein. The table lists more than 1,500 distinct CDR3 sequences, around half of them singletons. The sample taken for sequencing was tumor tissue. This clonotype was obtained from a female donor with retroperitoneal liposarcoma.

CDR3 bases: TGTGCCAGCGCCCGACAGTTAGCGGGGTCCTACAATGAGCAGTTCTTC. This codes for CASARQLAGSYNEQFF. The chain couples TRBV6-5 to TRBJ2-1; 8 bases agree with TRBD2. Germline lookup yields CDR1 MNHEY and CDR2 SVGAGI. V lost 8 bases to trimming and J lost 1 base; unmatched junction nucleotides: 10. This CDR3 has 16 amino acids.